This section outlines one T cell receptor (beta chain) sequence together with its context. CDR3 regions of TCR beta were amplified from RNA transcripts. Following a first-round RT-PCR that used HTBI primers, a second-round multiplex PCR was carried out. One entry per CDR3 protein, called by TCRdb with MiXCR from the multiplex PCR reads. The table records 650,000 to 900,000 distinct CDR3 sequences, roughly 41% of them present only once. The sample originates from a study of Graves' ophthalmopathy and Graves' hyperthyroidism. This receptor was identified in an adult man with Graves' ophthalmopathy. What was sequenced was peripheral blood.

CDR3 residues: CASSVGEGAGEQFF. In DNA form, the CDR3 reads TGTGCCAGCAGCGTAGGGGAGGGGGCAGGGGAGCAGTTCTTC. The chain recombines TRBV9 with TRBJ2-7, with D perhaps given as TRBD1 or TRBD2 (7 bases each). The J call may be incorrect, as the DNA end agrees better with TRBJ2-1. The germline gives CDR1 SGDLS, CDR2 YYNGEE. The CDR3 consists of 14 residues.